The rows below give T cell receptor beta chains drawn from one sample of a study of T cell responses to AZD1222 COVID-19 vaccine. TCRdb keeps only in-frame clones here, not all; method: immunoSEQ multiplex PCR. This table has some 90,000 clones, about 87% appearing once. Sequencing used peripheral blood, obtained on day 0 of AZD1222 vaccination. The receptors stem from an adult in good health. The conserved cysteine and the conserved F or W are not part of the CDR3 here. Each record gives: V gene, J gene, CDR3 protein.

TRBV12-3/TRBV12-4	TRBJ2-2	ASGDVVTGELF
TRBV9	TRBJ2-7	ASSLGVAGAVYEQY
TRBV5-1	TRBJ2-5	ASSLEVAETQY
TRBV15	TRBJ2-7	ATSPIRLAGVEQY
TRBV3-1/TRBV3-2	TRBJ2-7	ASSRGDGLSSYEQY
TRBV12-3/TRBV12-4	TRBJ2-7	ASSPGLAEQY
TRBV6-1	TRBJ1-2	ASSEAENYGYT
TRBV5-8	TRBJ2-4	ASSFGSRGGTNIQY
TRBV5-1	TRBJ2-2	ASSLEPGATGELF
TRBV11-2	TRBJ1-2	ASRSSKGGHGYT
TRBV4-1	TRBJ2-7	ASSPGGWADYFSYEQY
TRBV15	TRBJ1-4	ATSRDRQGVEKLF
TRBV2	TRBJ2-5	ASSTETQY
TRBV6-5	TRBJ2-2	ASTGLIWTGELF
TRBV4-1	TRBJ2-5	ASSQGRWETQY
TRBV28	TRBJ2-1	ASRKGLAGGSWQF
TRBV5-8	TRBJ2-1	ASSSDWGVFNEQF
TRBV6-5	TRBJ1-1	ASSYKGQGAAEAF
TRBV19	TRBJ1-1	ASTLGAEAF
TRBV6-1	TRBJ2-7	ASSEMGDSYEQY
TRBV2	TRBJ2-7	AGRGPVGYEQY
TRBV7-3	TRBJ2-3	ASSPSGGTDTQY
TRBV19	TRBJ1-2	ASSKDRRYGYT
TRBV28	TRBJ1-6	ASSFVTGTGLSPLH
TRBV24-1	TRBJ2-5	ATSDPRTGGETQY
TRBV28	TRBJ2-7	ASRSPSSYEQY
TRBV10-3	TRBJ1-4	AISESLTATNEKLF
TRBV12-3/TRBV12-4	TRBJ2-3	ASSLWETDTQY
TRBV6-5	TRBJ2-7	ASSYSSRAHEQY
TRBV9	TRBJ1-2	ASTRQGLGYGYT
TRBV21-1	TRBJ2-7	ASSKGAGFGDRAYEQY
TRBV12-5	TRBJ1-2	ASGSPGVRSGYT
TRBV28	TRBJ1-5	ASTLSRTGAWSNQPQH
TRBV5-5	TRBJ1-5	ASSKDSTNNQPQH
TRBV27	TRBJ1-2	ASSEKLQGGYGYT
TRBV24-1	TRBJ2-2	ATSDHRGTGELF